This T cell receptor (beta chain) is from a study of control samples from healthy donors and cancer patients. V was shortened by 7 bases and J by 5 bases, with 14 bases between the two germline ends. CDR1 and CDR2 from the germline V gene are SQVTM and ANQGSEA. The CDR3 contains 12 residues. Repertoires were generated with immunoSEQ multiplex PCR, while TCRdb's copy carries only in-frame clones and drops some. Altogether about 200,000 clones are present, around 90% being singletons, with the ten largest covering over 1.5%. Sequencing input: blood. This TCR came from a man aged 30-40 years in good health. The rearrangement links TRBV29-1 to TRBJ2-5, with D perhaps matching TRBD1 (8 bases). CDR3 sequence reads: CSELQGGETQYF. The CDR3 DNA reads TGCAGCGAGCTACAGGGGGGGGAGACCCAGTACTTC.